The 29 T cell receptor beta chains below come from one sample, sequenced in a study of blood T cells in healthy people across ages. It was with a sample-barcoded 5' primer and a J-beta primer mix that a second PCR of about 6 to 12 cycles was run. A single record per CDR3 protein comes from TCRdb applying MiXCR to the 5' RACE reads. Among 1.5 million to 2 million distinct CDR3 sequences listed, over 25% were seen once. Sequencing was carried out using blood. These receptors were collected from a woman in her 30s in good health.

The V and J genes are TRBV14 and TRBJ2-7, with a tentative D call TRBD2 (5 bases). There are 14 residues in the CDR3. Trimming shortened V by 5 bases and J by 0 bases, and 11 bases separated the two germline ends. The germline V gene encodes CDR1 SGHDN and CDR2 FVKESK. In nucleotides, the CDR3 is TGTGCCAGCAGCGGACTTTCCTCCTCCTACGAGCAGTACTTC. Residues: CASSGLSSSYEQYF.

The sample holds a few counts of this clonotype. V and J are TRBV19 and TRBJ2-1; TRBD1 matches at 9 bases. CDR3 length equals 16 residues. J gave up 8 bases and V 4 bases, and 12 bases lay outside the gene matches. Germline CDR1 LNHDA, CDR2 SQIVND (reference sequence). The CDR3 sequence is CASSTDPQGAEDEQFF. CDR3 DNA: TGTGCCAGTAGTACTGATCCACAGGGGGCAGAGGATGAGCAGTTCTTC. The full variable domain, rest sourced from reference TRBV19 and TRBJ2-1, is DGGITQSPKYLFRKEGQNVTLSCEQNLNHDAMYWYRQDPGQGLRLIYYSQIVNDFQKGDIAEGYSVSREKKESFPLTVTSAQKNPTAFYLCASSTDPQGAEDEQFFGPGTRLTVL.

This clonotype occurred a few times. CDR3 DNA sequence: TGTGCCAGCAGCGCTTTGTCAGGACGGGGAATGGACGAGACCCAGTACTTC. Amino acids: CASSALSGRGMDETQYF. This chain connects TRBV5-5 to TRBJ2-5; tentatively, D is TRBD2 (5 bases). Germline lookup yields CDR1 SGHKS and CDR2 YYEKEE (reference sequence). The CDR3 has 17 amino acids. Trimming shortened V by 4 bases and J by 5 bases, and 24 bases separated the two germline ends.

In the case of this clonotype: An end of the junction does not agree with germline; a read error may underlie this. The chain couples TRBV2 to TRBJ2-5, with D maybe TRBD1 (5 bases). The CDR3 has 13 amino acids. The V gene's germline CDR1 is SNHLY and CDR2 FYNNEI. Here the CDR3 DNA reads TGTGTCAGCAGTACAGAAGGGGTGGAGACCCAGTACTTC. Translation: CVSSTEGVETQYF.

J is TRBJ2-1 and V is TRBV9, with D possibly matching TRBD1 (6 bases). The CDR3 runs to 16 residues. Looked up from germline, CDR1 is SGDLS and CDR2 is YYNGEE. V was trimmed by 4 bases and J by 2 bases, leaving 16 bases between them. The CDR3 reads CASSRSGTPPYNEQFF. DNA of the CDR3: TGTGCCAGCAGCCGTTCCGGGACACCCCCCTACAATGAGCAGTTCTTC.

V and J are TRBV6-1 and TRBJ1-2; D is perhaps TRBD1 (5 bases). This CDR3 is 15 amino acids long. Germline V gene data show CDR1 as MNHNS and CDR2 as SASEGT. V was clipped by 3 bases and J by 0 bases, with 11 bases between them. In DNA, the CDR3 is TGTGCCAGCAGTGATTCCACAGGAGCTAACTATGGCTACACCTTC. This translates into CASSDSTGANYGYTF.

This chain joins TRBV5-1 and TRBJ2-3, with a possible D match to TRBD2 (6 bases). From germline, CDR1 is SGHRS and CDR2 YFSETQ. CDR3 length equals 16 residues. V was trimmed by 1 base and J by 3 bases, leaving 15 bases between them. Written as DNA, the CDR3 is TGCGCCAGCAGCTTGCCACGAGGGGAGGCGACAGATACGCAGTATTTT. This encodes CASSLPRGEATDTQYF. Together with reference TRBV5-1 and TRBJ2-3, the CDR3 gives the full variable domain: KAGVTQTPRYLIKTRGQQVTLSCSPISGHRSVSWYQQTPGQGLQFLFEYFSETQRNKGNFPGRFSGRQFSNSRSEMNVSTLELGDSALYLCASSLPRGEATDTQYFGPGTRLTVL.

This clonotype appeared a few times. The chain links TRBV6-6 to TRBJ2-5; TRBD2 aligns across 8 bases. The V segment lost 4 bases and the J segment 4 bases; nucleotides outside the gene matches: 11. The CDR3 has 16 residues. Germline assignment: CDR1 MNHNY and CDR2 SVGAGI (reference sequence). The DNA of the CDR3 is TGTGCCAGCAGTTCTCCTCAAGCGGGAGCATCAGAGACCCAGTACTTC. Amino acid sequence: CASSSPQAGASETQYF.

A remark on this clonotype: Lacking the conserved final phenylalanine or tryptophan, this CDR3 likely reflects a read error. The rearrangement uses TRBV28 and TRBJ1-2; a possible D gene is TRBD1 (5 bases). CDR3 length: 13 amino acids. Trimming removed 4 bases at V and 4 bases at J, with 10 bases between. Germline V gives CDR1 MDHEN, CDR2 SYDVKM. For the CDR3, the DNA is TGTGCCAGCAGTTCGGGGCTTGCCTATGGCTACACCTCC. Protein: CASSSGLAYGYTS.

DNA for the CDR3: TGTGCCAGCAGTTTAGTTCCAGCGATCGATGGCTACACCTTC. It codes for CASSLVPAIDGYTF. The V call is TRBV28, the J call TRBJ1-2; D gene ambiguous. The germline CDR1 and CDR2 sequences are MDHEN and SYDVKM. The V end was cut by 2 bases, the J end by 6 bases, with 13 bases between. This CDR3 is 14 amino acids long.

The V and J genes are TRBV4-1 and TRBJ2-7; D gene unclear. V gave up 1 base and J gave up 2 bases, with 12 bases separating them. The CDR3 contains 15 residues. Germline lookup yields CDR1 MGHRA and CDR2 YSYEKL. The CDR3 bases are TGCGCCAGCAGCCAAGGATTTGGTGGCACCTACGAGCAGTACTTC. Protein product: CASSQGFGGTYEQYF.

This clonotype was counted a few times. This may be a read error: a much more frequent sequence differs by one nucleotide. This sequence joins TRBV29-1 and TRBJ2-1; D is possibly TRBD2 (5 bases). CDR3 size: 13 residues. V was cut by 4 bases and J by 13 bases, with 20 bases left in between. In germline, CDR1 is SQVTM, CDR2 ANQGSEA. Here the CDR3 reads CSVGGRQQETQFF. As DNA, the CDR3 is TGCAGCGTTGGAGGGCGGCAACAAGAGACCCAGTTCTTC.

This clonotype has a handful of counts. The chain is built from TRBV20-1 and TRBJ1-6; D gene ambiguous. This CDR3 contains 15 residues. Trimming cost V 3 bases and J 6 bases, with 15 bases left between them. Germline V lookup: CDR1 DFQATT, CDR2 SNEGSKA (reference sequence). The CDR3 spells CSARILRGSNSPLHF. CDR3 DNA sequence: TGCAGTGCTAGGATCCTTCGGGGTAGTAATTCACCCCTCCACTTT.

This clonotype showed up just a few times. V gene TRBV12-3 or TRBV12-4 combines with J gene TRBJ2-1, with 9 bases identical to TRBD2. The CDR3 contains 14 residues. The V gene end was trimmed by 8 bases and the J gene end by 3 bases; junction bases not matched to a gene: 5. CDR3 loop: CASSGTSIYNEQFF. The CDR3 DNA reads TGTGCCAGCTCCGGGACTAGCATCTACAATGAGCAGTTCTTC.

This clonotype was detected a few times. The V gene is TRBV2, the J gene TRBJ2-5; D uncertain. Trimming left V 7 bases short and J 2 bases short, with 5 bases between. The CDR3 totals 11 residues. Per the germline V gene, CDR1 is SNHLY and CDR2 is FYNNEI. Here the CDR3 DNA reads TGTGCCAGCAAGATTCAAGAGACCCAGTACTTC. This codes for CASKIQETQYF.

The chain carries TRBV7-2 and TRBJ1-1; TRBD1 is a possible D gene (5 bases). Trimming shortened V by 5 bases and J by 3 bases, and 16 bases separated the two germline ends. The length of the CDR3 is 15 residues. Per the germline V gene, CDR1 is SGHTA and CDR2 is FQGNSA. The DNA for the CDR3 is TGTGCCAGCAGCGTACGCAGACAGTCCCACACTGAAGCTTTCTTT. It is translated as CASSVRRQSHTEAFF.

V gene TRBV5-5 combines with J gene TRBJ2-7; no firm D call. The CDR3 sequence is 12 residues long. The V and J ends lost 3 bases and 6 bases respectively, with 10 bases between them. Germline loops: CDR1 SGHKS, CDR2 YYEKEE (reference sequence). CDR3 sequence reads: CASSSRSGEQYF. CDR3 DNA: TGTGCCAGCAGCTCGAGGAGTGGCGAGCAGTACTTC.

The rearrangement uses TRBV28 and TRBJ2-1; a weak D match, TRBD2 (7 bases). Germline CDR1 MDHEN, CDR2 SYDVKM. Trimming stripped 8 bases from V and 6 bases from J, with 20 bases between. The CDR3 is made up of 15 amino acids. CDR3 in DNA: TGTGCCAGCGCCAGCCTGGGGGGGCATCGCAATGAGCAGTTCTTC. Residues: CASASLGGHRNEQFF.

The chain is built from TRBV15 and TRBJ2-1; D is unresolved. This CDR3 comprises 13 residues. Germline CDR1 and CDR2: LNHNV and YYDKDF (reference sequence). V lost 3 bases and J 4 bases, leaving 7 bases between the germline ends. CDR3 sequence: CATSSQDYNEQFF. For the CDR3, the DNA is TGTGCCACCAGCAGTCAGGATTACAATGAGCAGTTCTTC.

V gene TRBV7-3 combines with J gene TRBJ2-7; D unresolved. Germline V lookup: CDR1 SGHTA, CDR2 FQGTGA. V lost 0 bases to trimming and J lost 2 bases, with 5 bases between them. This CDR3 spans 13 amino acids. DNA for the CDR3: TGTGCCAGCAGCTTAACACAGACCTACGAGCAGTACTTC. It codes for CASSLTQTYEQYF. Full variable domain (outside the CDR3, taken from reference TRBV7-3 and TRBJ2-7): GAGVSQTPSNKVTEKGKYVELRCDPISGHTALYWYRQSLGQGPEFLIYFQGTGAADDSGLPNDRFFAVRPEGSVSTLKIQRTERGDSAVYLCASSLTQTYEQYFGPGTRLTVT.

The J gene is TRBJ2-7, the V gene TRBV11-2; 10 bases are shared with TRBD1. The J call is uncertain, as TRBJ2-5 better fits the DNA end. This CDR3 region has 16 residues. Germline values: CDR1 SGHAT, CDR2 FQNNGV. CDR3 DNA sequence: TGTGCCAGCAGCCCCCCAGGGACAGGGGTCGGGCAGACCCAGTACTTC. It specifies CASSPPGTGVGQTQYF.

This clonotype was observed many times. The chain is built from TRBV9 and TRBJ2-1; the D is unclear. Deletions cut 0 bases from V and 1 base from J, with 8 bases between. This CDR3 is 15 amino acids long. Germline loops: CDR1 SGDLS, CDR2 YYNGEE. The CDR3, as DNA: TGTGCCAGCAGCGTAGCCGTAGGGTCCTACAATGAGCAGTTCTTC. Residues: CASSVAVGSYNEQFF.

This clonotype was seen a handful of times. This chain connects TRBV5-1 to TRBJ2-3; D not resolved. The CDR3 has 14 amino acids. Germline V gene sequence: CDR1 SGHRS, CDR2 YFSETQ. Trimming took 2 bases from V and 0 from J, leaving 7 bases between them. DNA for the CDR3: TGCGCCAGCAGCTTCGACCTGAGCACAGATACGCAGTATTTT. Translated: CASSFDLSTDTQYF.

The J gene is TRBJ2-6, the V gene TRBV5-1; TRBD1 agrees at 9 bases. The CDR3 is made up of 13 amino acids. Germline CDR1 SGHRS, CDR2 YFSETQ. Trimming cost V 4 bases and J 12 bases; bases outside gene matches: 5. The CDR3 spells CASSPGQGGVLTF. In DNA form, the CDR3 reads TGCGCCAGCAGCCCGGGACAGGGAGGCGTCCTGACTTTC.

V usage is TRBV12-3 or TRBV12-4 and J usage is TRBJ2-7; D is perhaps TRBD2 (5 bases). Trimming removed 8 bases from V and 0 bases from J, with 14 bases in between. The length of the CDR3 is 14 residues. The CDR3, as DNA: TGTGCCAGCTCCTGGGAGCGGAACTCCTACGAGCAGTACTTC. It codes for CASSWERNSYEQYF.

This chain joins TRBV2 and TRBJ2-2; the D call may be TRBD1 or TRBD2 (5 bases each). CDR3 size: 13 residues. Germline CDR1 is SNHLY and CDR2 is FYNNEI. V dropped 8 bases and J dropped 5 bases, with 12 bases sitting between them. This chain's CDR3 is CASVRDGTGELFF. The CDR3 DNA reads as TGTGCCAGCGTCAGGGACGGGACCGGGGAGCTGTTTTTT.

This clonotype was picked up many times. The chain joins TRBV12-3 or TRBV12-4 to TRBJ1-2, with a weak D call TRBD1 (5 bases). The CDR3 loop spans 15 amino acids. Deletions cut 6 bases from V and 4 bases from J, with 18 bases between. The CDR3 protein is CASRPSGRGGYGYTF. The CDR3 coding sequence is TGTGCCAGCAGGCCGTCAGGGAGGGGCGGCTATGGCTACACCTTC.

The rearrangement links TRBV13 to TRBJ2-4; 9 nucleotides match TRBD1. The V gene end was trimmed by 5 bases and the J gene end by 8 bases; junction bases not matched to a gene: 13. CDR1 is PRHDT, CDR2 FYEKMQ, per germline (reference sequence). The CDR3 runs to 16 residues. As DNA, the CDR3 is TGTGCCAGCAGCCCGGTACAGGGGGCGGGTTCGGACATTCAGTACTTC. Its protein product is CASSPVQGAGSDIQYF.

The gene calls are TRBV5-5 and TRBJ2-3; D ambiguous. The CDR3 loop spans 17 amino acids. The germline V and J ends were trimmed by 0 bases and 0 bases, with 14 bases remaining between them. Germline CDR1 is SGHKS and CDR2 is YYEKEE (reference sequence). The CDR3 DNA is TGTGCCAGCAGCTTGGGTGGCTGGAGAACTAGCACAGATACGCAGTATTTT. Translated: CASSLGGWRTSTDTQYF.